The 29 T cell receptor beta chains below come from one sample, sequenced in a study of patients and donors after allogeneic stem cell transplantation. TCRdb called the RT-PCR reads again in MiXCR, with one record for every CDR3 protein. Of about 110,000 distinct CDR3 sequences listed, approximately 35% are singletons. Material: blood, either unsorted or a sorted T cell fraction (not recorded which). All receptors come from a human donor who was either an allogeneic HSCT recipient or a stem cell or donor lymphocyte infusion donor (not recorded which). It is not recorded whose cells these are; they may come from a transplant donor.

The V and J genes are TRBV12-3 or TRBV12-4 and TRBJ1-5; no clear D gene. The length of the CDR3 is 15 residues. Trimming shortened V by 6 bases and J by 4 bases, and 16 bases separated the two germline ends. CDR3 in DNA: TGTGCCAGCAGCCCCTCCGGAACGGGGAATCAGCCCCAGCATTTT. Amino acid sequence: CASSPSGTGNQPQHF.

CDR3 region: CASSEEGRRNSPLHF. The CDR3 DNA follows: TGTGCCAGCAGTGAAGAGGGACGCCGTAATTCACCCCTCCACTTT. The J gene is TRBJ1-6, the V gene TRBV9, with D possibly being TRBD1 (5 bases). Germline loops: CDR1 SGDLS, CDR2 YYNGEE. The CDR3 consists of 15 residues. Deletions cut 5 bases from V and 6 bases from J, with 15 bases between.

This clonotype was counted a few times. The chain is built from TRBV18 and TRBJ2-1, with 11 bases aligning to TRBD2. CDR1 is KGHSH and CDR2 is LQKENI in the germline V gene. The junction had 12 bases not matched to a gene; V was cut back by 3 bases and J by 5 bases. The CDR3 runs to 18 residues. The CDR3: CASSPRIAGGPKDNEQFF. The CDR3 nucleotides read TGTGCCAGCTCACCCCGAATAGCGGGAGGGCCCAAGGACAATGAGCAGTTCTTC.

This clonotype was seen more than once but under ten times. This chain joins TRBV18 and TRBJ2-1; D remains unclear. The germline V and J ends were trimmed by 4 bases and 5 bases, with 9 bases remaining between them. The CDR3 sequence is 13 residues long. Germline CDR1 reads KGHSH; CDR2 reads LQKENI. CDR3 amino acids: CASSRRRHNEQFF. The CDR3 bases are TGTGCCAGCTCACGGAGACGGCACAATGAGCAGTTCTTC.

The chain carries TRBV2 and TRBJ1-2; TRBD1 aligns across 9 bases. Germline values: CDR1 SNHLY, CDR2 FYNNEI. This CDR3 spans 15 amino acids. V was clipped by 9 bases and J by 4 bases; unmatched bases: 12. In DNA form, the CDR3 reads TGTGCCAGGACACAGGGGGCTCGAATCATCTATGGCTACACCTTC. Translation: CARTQGARIIYGYTF. Full variable domain (remainder filled in from reference TRBV2 and TRBJ1-2): EPEVTQTPSHQVTQMGQEVILRCVPISNHLYFYWYRQILGQKVEFLVSFYNNEISEKSEIFDDQFSVERPDGSNFTLKIRSTKLEDSAMYFCARTQGARIIYGYTFGSGTRLTVV.

The chain joins TRBV30 to TRBJ1-1, with D uncertain. Looked up from germline, CDR1 is GTSNPN and CDR2 is SVGIG (reference sequence). CDR3 length equals 11 residues. V shed 2 bases and J shed 6 bases, with 7 bases lying between them. CDR3 residues: CAWSSPSEAFF. CDR3 coding DNA: TGTGCCTGGAGTTCTCCTTCTGAAGCTTTCTTT.

This clonotype was found a few times. V is TRBV7-9 and J is TRBJ2-1, with a tentative D call TRBD2 (6 bases). The CDR3 consists of 11 residues. Trimming removed 8 bases at V and 6 bases at J, with 8 bases between. Germline values: CDR1 SEHNR, CDR2 FQNEAQ (reference sequence). DNA of the CDR3: TGTGCCAGCTGGCGGGGCAATGAGCAGTTCTTC. Protein sequence: CASWRGNEQFF.

The rearrangement uses TRBV7-2 and TRBJ2-1; D is unresolved. The CDR3 extends over 12 amino acids. CDR1 and CDR2 (germline): SGHTA, FQGNSA. Deletions cut 4 bases from V and 7 bases from J, with 8 bases between. The CDR3 DNA reads as TGTGCCAGCAGCTCCGCGAGGAATGAGCAGTTCTTC. It encodes CASSSARNEQFF.

This clonotype turned up a few times. The CDR3 reads CATSAREVNTEAFF. The CDR3 DNA is TGTGCCACCAGTGCCCGGGAGGTGAACACTGAAGCTTTCTTT. The V call is TRBV24-1, the J call TRBJ1-1; the D is unclear. CDR1 and CDR2 from the germline V gene are KGHDR and SFDVKD. Trimming removed 5 bases from V and 0 bases from J, with 9 bases in between. The CDR3 runs 14 residues.

The chain is built from TRBV27 and TRBJ2-3; TRBD2 might be the D (5 bases). CDR3 size: 11 residues. The germline V and J ends were trimmed by 6 bases and 6 bases, with 7 bases remaining between them. Germline-derived CDR1 and CDR2 are MNHEY and SMNVEV (reference sequence). The CDR3 loop is CASSRRDTQYF. DNA of the CDR3: TGTGCCAGCAGCCGGAGGGATACGCAGTATTTT.

CDR3 amino acids: CASSQDRPGGSYNEQFF. The DNA for the CDR3 is TGCGCCAGCAGCCAAGATCGTCCGGGAGGCTCCTACAATGAGCAGTTCTTC. The chain combines TRBV4-3 with TRBJ2-1; 7 bases match TRBD2. The J segment lost 0 bases and the V segment lost 0 bases, leaving 5 bases of the junction unmatched. The V gene's germline CDR1 is LGHNA and CDR2 YSLEER. This CDR3 comprises 17 residues.

This clonotype was detected a few times. The chain is built from TRBV12-5 and TRBJ2-7; D gene uncertain. V gave up 1 base and J gave up 3 bases, with 10 bases separating them. Germline CDR1 reads LGHNT; CDR2 reads FRNRAP. This CDR3 is built from 14 residues. CDR3 sequence: CASGLASGDYEQYF. DNA for the CDR3: TGTGCTAGTGGTTTGGCTAGTGGGGACTACGAGCAGTACTTC. The full variable domain, with the rest looked up from reference TRBV12-5 and TRBJ2-7, is DARVTQTPRHKVTEMGQEVTMRCQPILGHNTVFWYRQTMMQGLELLAYFRNRAPLDDSGMPKDRFSAEMPDATLATLKIQPSEPRDSAVYFCASGLASGDYEQYFGPGTRLTVT.

The J gene is TRBJ2-5, the V gene TRBV9; D is possibly TRBD1 or TRBD2 (5 bases each). The length of the CDR3 is 14 residues. Germline loops: CDR1 SGDLS, CDR2 YYNGEE. V shed 0 bases and J shed 3 bases, with 9 bases lying between them. This CDR3 is CASSVGGVKETQYF. The CDR3 region has the DNA TGTGCCAGCAGCGTAGGAGGGGTAAAAGAGACCCAGTACTTC.

The chain is built from TRBV10-3 and TRBJ2-7; 8 nucleotides match TRBD2. CDR1 is ENHRY and CDR2 is SYGVKD in the germline V gene. CDR3 length equals 14 residues. Losses at the gene ends were 7 bases for V and 1 base for J; bases not matched to a gene: 6. CDR3 bases: TGTGCCATCACCTCTAGCGGGTTGTCCTACGAGCAGTACTTC. This translates into CAITSSGLSYEQYF.

The sample holds a few counts of this clonotype. CDR3: CASSQIIAGGNTGELFF. The CDR3 DNA sequence: TGCGCCAGCAGCCAGATCATAGCGGGAGGCAACACCGGGGAGCTGTTTTTT. The chain couples TRBV4-3 to TRBJ2-2, with TRBD2 identical over 10 bases. With V trimmed by 3 bases and J by 2 bases, 6 bases remained unmatched. The CDR3 loop spans 17 amino acids. Germline CDR1 LGHNA, CDR2 YSLEER.

V and J are TRBV6-6 and TRBJ1-5; maybe TRBD1 (5 bases). V was shortened by 0 bases and J by 2 bases, with 14 bases between the two germline ends. From germline, CDR1 is MNHNY and CDR2 SVGAGI (reference sequence). The CDR3 covers 17 residues. The CDR3 loop is CASSYSLGAKGNQPQHF. In DNA form, the CDR3 reads TGTGCCAGCAGTTACTCGTTAGGGGCGAAGGGCAATCAGCCCCAGCATTTT.

The V and J genes are TRBV13 and TRBJ2-3; 7 bases are a match to TRBD1. Germline lookup yields CDR1 PRHDT and CDR2 FYEKMQ (reference sequence). Trimming took 4 bases from V and 9 from J; bases not matched to a gene: 7. This CDR3 is built from 13 residues. CDR3 in amino acids: CASSSRQGRTQYF. The CDR3 DNA is TGTGCCAGCAGCTCCCGACAGGGACGGACGCAGTATTTT.

This rearrangement joins TRBV5-5 to TRBJ1-1; no clear D gene. Germline-derived CDR1 and CDR2 are SGHKS and YYEKEE (reference sequence). V gave up 2 bases and J gave up 2 bases, with 10 bases separating them. CDR3 size: 14 residues. The DNA of the CDR3 is TGTGCCAGCAGCTTATCGGGCCTTAACACTGAAGCTTTCTTT. This gives the protein CASSLSGLNTEAFF.

This clonotype was picked up a small number of times. V is TRBV11-3 and J is TRBJ2-3, with D possibly being TRBD2 (5 bases). V lost 0 bases and J 4 bases, leaving 5 bases between the germline ends. Germline-derived CDR1 and CDR2 are SGHNT and YENEEA. The CDR3 covers 13 residues. CDR3 sequence (DNA): TGTGCCAGCAGCTTAGAACTAGCAGATACGCAGTATTTT. Protein: CASSLELADTQYF. Drawing the rest from reference TRBV11-3 and TRBJ2-3, the complete variable domain is EAGVVQSPRYKIIEKKQPVAFWCNPISGHNTLYWYLQNLGQGPELLIRYENEEAVDDSQLPKDRFSAERLKGVDSTLKIQPAELGDSAVYLCASSLELADTQYFGPGTRLTVL.

V is TRBV7-9 and J is TRBJ1-1; 9 bases align to TRBD1. There are 16 residues in the CDR3. The V and J ends lost 5 bases and 4 bases, in that order; junction bases with no gene match: 11. Germline V gives CDR1 SEHNR, CDR2 FQNEAQ (reference sequence). The CDR3: CASSPAYRGQTTEAFF. CDR3 nucleotides: TGTGCCAGCAGCCCCGCCTACAGGGGGCAGACCACTGAAGCTTTCTTT. Using reference TRBV7-9 and TRBJ1-1 for the parts outside the CDR3, the full variable domain is DTGVSQNPRHKITKRGQNVTFRCDPISEHNRLYWYRQTLGQGPEFLTYFQNEAQLEKSRLLSDRFSAERPKGSFSTLEIQRTEQGDSAMYLCASSPAYRGQTTEAFFGQGTRLTVV.

This clonotype was detected a few times. The rearrangement links TRBV29-1 to TRBJ1-2; 9 bases align to TRBD1. Germline trimming cut 7 bases from V and 7 bases from J; bases unmatched to any gene: 13. Germline CDR1 reads SQVTM; CDR2 reads ANQGSEA. The CDR3 is made up of 14 amino acids. As DNA, the CDR3 is TGCAGCGGCGGACAGGGGACTTCTATCGGTGGCTACACCTTC. This translates into CSGGQGTSIGGYTF.

The chain links TRBV5-1 to TRBJ2-7; no clear D gene. CDR1 and CDR2 (germline): SGHRS, YFSETQ. CDR3 length: 14 amino acids. The V end was cut by 0 bases, the J end by 5 bases, with 12 bases between. CDR3 DNA sequence: TGCGCCAGCAGCTTGGAACGAGGTATACACGAGCAGTACTTC. Protein sequence: CASSLERGIHEQYF. The variable domain in full, completed from reference TRBV5-1 and TRBJ2-7, reads KAGVTQTPRYLIKTRGQQVTLSCSPISGHRSVSWYQQTPGQGLQFLFEYFSETQRNKGNFPGRFSGRQFSNSRSEMNVSTLELGDSALYLCASSLERGIHEQYFGPGTRLTVT.

V is TRBV6-5 and J is TRBJ2-7; tentative D call: TRBD1 (5 bases). The germline V gene encodes CDR1 MNHEY and CDR2 SVGAGI. This CDR3 has 15 amino acids. The V gene lost 0 bases and the J gene lost 0 bases, with 9 bases spanning the gap. CDR3 DNA sequence: TGTGCCAGCAGTTACTCGTCAGGGTTCTCCTACGAGCAGTACTTC. It translates to CASSYSSGFSYEQYF.

V usage is TRBV5-1 and J usage is TRBJ1-4, with D possibly being TRBD1 (5 bases). This CDR3 is built from 15 residues. Germline V CDR1 and CDR2: SGHRS, YFSETQ. V lost 4 bases, J lost 8 bases, and 18 bases lay in between. For the CDR3, the DNA is TGCGCCAGCAGCGGCGGGACCCCCGGGATCGAAAAACTGTTTTTT. Translation: CASSGGTPGIEKLFF.

This sequence joins TRBV20-1 and TRBJ2-3; no clear D gene. Trimming took 6 bases from V and 5 from J, leaving 9 bases between them. There are 11 residues in the CDR3. Per germline, CDR1 DFQATT and CDR2 SNEGSKA (reference sequence). CDR3 loop: CSAINVDTQYF. The CDR3 bases are TGCAGTGCGATAAATGTAGATACGCAGTATTTT.

The chain is built from TRBV19 and TRBJ1-2; TRBD1 aligns across 10 bases. The V segment lost 9 bases and the J segment 8 bases; nucleotides outside the gene matches: 12. The germline CDR1 and CDR2 sequences are LNHDA and SQIVND (reference sequence). This CDR3 is built from 14 residues. Here the CDR3 reads CASNLRQGAEGYTF. For the CDR3, the DNA is TGTGCCAGCAATCTAAGACAGGGGGCAGAGGGCTACACCTTC.

CDR3 coding DNA: TGTGCCAGCAGTGAAGCTGGGGCCAACGTCCTGACTTTC. Residues: CASSEAGANVLTF. This chain links TRBV2 with TRBJ2-6; D gene uncertain. The germline V and J ends were trimmed by 0 bases and 3 bases, with 0 bases remaining between them. Germline V gene lookup returns CDR1 SNHLY and CDR2 FYNNEI. This CDR3 contains 13 residues.

The genes are TRBV29-1 and TRBJ2-3; TRBD2 matches at 14 bases. This CDR3 has 15 amino acids. CDR1 and CDR2 from the germline V gene are SQVTM and ANQGSEA. After removal of 7 bases from V and 4 bases from J, the junction contained 7 bases not matched to a gene. The CDR3 loop is CSAWGLAGVSDTQYF. CDR3 DNA sequence: TGCAGCGCGTGGGGACTAGCGGGAGTGTCAGATACGCAGTATTTT.

This clonotype was recorded a few times. The chain links TRBV5-1 to TRBJ2-7; 7 bases align to TRBD2. The CDR3 has 14 residues. Unmatched junction bases numbered 7, after V lost 0 bases and J lost 7 bases. CDR1 and CDR2 from the germline V gene are SGHRS and YFSETQ. CDR3 DNA sequence: TGCGCCAGCAGCTTGGAAGCGGGATTGTGGGAGCAGTACTTC. Its translation is CASSLEAGLWEQYF. The whole variable domain, filled in from reference TRBV5-1 and TRBJ2-7, reads KAGVTQTPRYLIKTRGQQVTLSCSPISGHRSVSWYQQTPGQGLQFLFEYFSETQRNKGNFPGRFSGRQFSNSRSEMNVSTLELGDSALYLCASSLEAGLWEQYFGPGTRLTVT.